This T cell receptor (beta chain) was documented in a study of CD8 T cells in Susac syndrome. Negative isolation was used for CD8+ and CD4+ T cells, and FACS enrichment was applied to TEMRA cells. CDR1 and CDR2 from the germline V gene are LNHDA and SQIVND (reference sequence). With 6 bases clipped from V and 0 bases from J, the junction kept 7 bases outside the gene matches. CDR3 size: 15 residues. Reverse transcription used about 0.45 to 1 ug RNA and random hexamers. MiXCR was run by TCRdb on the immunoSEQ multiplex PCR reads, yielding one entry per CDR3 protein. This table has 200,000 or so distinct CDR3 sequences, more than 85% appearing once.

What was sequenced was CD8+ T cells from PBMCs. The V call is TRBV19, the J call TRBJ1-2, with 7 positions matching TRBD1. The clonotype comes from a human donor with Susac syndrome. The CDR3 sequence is CASSRDRASNYGYTF. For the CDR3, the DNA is TGTGCCAGTAGCCGTGACAGGGCGTCTAACTATGGCTACACCTTC.